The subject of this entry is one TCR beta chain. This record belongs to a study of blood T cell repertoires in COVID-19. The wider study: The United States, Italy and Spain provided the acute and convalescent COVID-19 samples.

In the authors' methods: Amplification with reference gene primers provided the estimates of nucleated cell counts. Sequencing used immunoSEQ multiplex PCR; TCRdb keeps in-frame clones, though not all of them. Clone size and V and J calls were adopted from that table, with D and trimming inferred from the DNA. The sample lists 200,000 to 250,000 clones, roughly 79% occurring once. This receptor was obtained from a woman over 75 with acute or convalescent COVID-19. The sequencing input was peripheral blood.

The CDR3 DNA sequence: TGTGCCAGCAGGCGCTCGGGACAGGGGGTATGGTCCTATAATTCACCCCTCCACTTT. It translates to CASRRSGQGVWSYNSPLHF. The chain links TRBV27 to TRBJ1-6; 11 nucleotides agree with TRBD1. The germline CDR1 and CDR2 sequences are MNHEY and SMNVEV (reference sequence). V was pared by 6 bases and J by 1 base, with 11 bases of the junction left unmatched. This CDR3 is built from 19 residues.